These 9 T cell receptor beta chains were all obtained from the same sample, sequenced in a study of identical twins. MiXCR, applied by TCRdb to the 5' RACE reads, yields one record per CDR3 protein. Of some 500,000 distinct CDR3 sequences in the sample, around 20% were seen once. These data were likewise used in another study, on T cells expressing NK-cell markers.

The source material was CD4+ T cells sorted from blood. The receptors derive from a woman younger than 35 in good health.

A few counts support this clonotype. The chain carries TRBV20-1 and TRBJ1-5; no firm D call. The CDR3 is made up of 12 amino acids. Trimming shortened V by 5 bases and J by 5 bases, and 10 bases separated the two germline ends. Germline lookup yields CDR1 DFQATT and CDR2 SNEGSKA (reference sequence). CDR3 in amino acids: CSAEGSDQPQHF. The CDR3 coding sequence is TGCAGTGCTGAGGGTTCCGATCAGCCCCAGCATTTT.

The rearrangement uses TRBV6-2 or TRBV6-3 and TRBJ2-5, with 8 bases lining up with TRBD2. With V trimmed by 6 bases and J by 5 bases, 17 bases remained unmatched. This CDR3 comprises 17 residues. Germline V gene sequence: CDR1 MNHEY, CDR2 SVGEGT. CDR3 in amino acids: CASSYPLGERGIETQYF. The CDR3 bases are TGTGCCAGCAGCTATCCCCTTGGGGAGCGGGGGATCGAGACCCAGTACTTC.

This clonotype was counted many times. The J gene is TRBJ1-5, the V gene TRBV24-1; 9 bases align to TRBD1. Looked up from germline, CDR1 is KGHDR and CDR2 is SFDVKD. The CDR3 contains 16 residues. The V gene end was trimmed by 4 bases and the J gene end by 3 bases; junction bases not matched to a gene: 6. CDR3 sequence reads: CATSDLGTGPNQPQHF. The DNA of the CDR3 is TGTGCCACCAGTGACCTCGGGACAGGGCCCAATCAGCCCCAGCATTTT.

The DNA of the CDR3 is TGTGCCACCAGCAGGCGGACTAGCGCGAGCTCCTACAATGAGCAGTTCTTC. It specifies CATSRRTSASSYNEQFF. The chain employs TRBV15 and TRBJ2-1; 9 nucleotides line up with TRBD2. The CDR3 sequence is 17 residues long. Germline V gene lookup returns CDR1 LNHNV and CDR2 YYDKDF (reference sequence). V gave up 3 bases and J gave up 0 bases; unmatched junction bases: 6.

In this sample, this clonotype turned up a few times. This sequence joins TRBV5-1 and TRBJ1-5, with D unclear. Trimming left V 5 bases short and J 3 bases short, with 12 bases between. The length of the CDR3 is 14 residues. Germline loops: CDR1 SGHRS, CDR2 YFSETQ. The DNA of the CDR3 is TGCGCCAGCAGACCAGACGGCTACAATCAGCCCCAGCATTTT. This encodes CASRPDGYNQPQHF.

A note on this clonotype: A much larger clone lies a single base off, so this may be a read error. The rearrangement joins TRBV20-1 to TRBJ2-1, with TRBD2 matching over 11 bases. The V segment lost 2 bases and the J segment 2 bases; nucleotides outside the gene matches: 2. The CDR3 length is 15 residues. Germline CDR1 DFQATT, CDR2 SNEGSKA (reference sequence). CDR3 loop: CSARTLAGAYNEQFF. The CDR3 DNA reads as TGCAGTGCTAGAACACTAGCGGGGGCCTACAATGAGCAGTTCTTC.

The rearrangement links TRBV10-3 to TRBJ1-1; D may be TRBD1 (6 bases). The germline V gene encodes CDR1 ENHRY and CDR2 SYGVKD. The V end lost 10 bases, the J end lost 8 bases, and 20 bases lay between the germline ends. This CDR3 is built from 13 residues. CDR3 DNA: TGTGCCACAAGGGGAGCAGGGGCGTGGGAAGCTTTCTTT. This gives the protein CATRGAGAWEAFF.

The V call is TRBV11-2, the J call TRBJ2-4; D remains unclear. This CDR3 region has 17 residues. V was cut by 0 bases and J by 1 base, with 13 bases left in between. CDR1 is SGHAT, CDR2 FQNNGV, per germline. CDR3 sequence (DNA): TGTGCCAGCAGCTTAGAGTTCAGGCTGGGGGCCAAAAACATTCAGTACTTC. This sequence encodes CASSLEFRLGAKNIQYF.

A few counts support this clonotype. V and J are TRBV20-1 and TRBJ2-1; TRBD2 matches at 9 bases. V trimming: 5 bases; J trimming: 0 bases; junction bases outside the gene matches: 11. The CDR3 sequence is 17 residues long. Germline V gene data show CDR1 as DFQATT and CDR2 as SNEGSKA (reference sequence). CDR3 residues: CSAPGLAPGSSYNEQFF. The CDR3 DNA is TGCAGTGCTCCCGGACTAGCGCCCGGGAGCTCCTACAATGAGCAGTTCTTC.